Presented here are 27 T cell receptor beta chains from one specimen sequenced in a study of T cell changes during pregnancy in multiple sclerosis. Repertoires were generated with immunoSEQ multiplex PCR, while TCRdb's copy carries only in-frame clones and drops some. The data show 46,000 or so clones, with 85% to 95% seen just once and 3.5% to 5% held by the top ten. The material sequenced was CD8+ T cells from peripheral blood mononuclear cells, taken after pregnancy. Receptors originate from a female donor with multiple sclerosis, enrolled in a pregnancy study.

This clone has only one observation. The chain uses TRBV27 and TRBJ1-5; 8 bases line up with TRBD1. Germline V gives CDR1 MNHEY, CDR2 SMNVEV (reference sequence). V gave up 5 bases and J gave up 5 bases; unmatched junction bases: 8. This CDR3 is built from 15 residues. CDR3 DNA sequence: TGTGCCAGCAGTACACTGACAGGGGCGGATCAGCCCCAGCATTTT. The encoded protein is CASSTLTGADQPQHF.

The rearrangement uses TRBV9 and TRBJ2-7; 7 nucleotides agree with TRBD1. In germline, CDR1 is SGDLS, CDR2 YYNGEE. The CDR3 has 14 residues. V shed 4 bases and J 3 bases; nucleotides not matched to a gene: 7. This CDR3 reads CASSSDREHYEQYF. The CDR3 coding sequence is TGTGCCAGCAGCTCAGACAGGGAGCACTACGAGCAGTACTTC.

This clone was recorded once. The rearrangement links TRBV18 to TRBJ1-3; 11 bases line up with TRBD1. CDR1 is KGHSH and CDR2 is LQKENI in the germline V gene. The CDR3 runs to 18 residues. Trimming at V came to 4 bases and at J to 0 bases, leaving 8 bases not matched to a gene. CDR3: CASSRYEGQGVSGNTIYF. DNA for the CDR3: TGTGCCAGCTCACGATACGAGGGACAGGGGGTCTCTGGAAACACCATATATTTT. The full variable domain, completed using reference TRBV18 and TRBJ1-3, is NAGVMQNPRHLVRRRGQEARLRCSPMKGHSHVYWYRQLPEEGLKFMVYLQKENIIDESGMPKERFSAEFPKEGPSILRIQQVVRGDSAAYFCASSRYEGQGVSGNTIYFGEGSWLTVV.

The chain joins TRBV10-3 to TRBJ2-7; a weak D match, TRBD2 (6 bases). CDR3 length: 14 amino acids. Trimming took 5 bases from V and 2 from J, leaving 13 bases between them. Germline CDR1 is ENHRY and CDR2 is SYGVKD. The CDR3 loop reads CAISFRDSAYEQYF. The CDR3 nucleotides read TGTGCCATCAGTTTCCGGGACTCCGCCTACGAGCAGTACTTC.

J is TRBJ1-1 and V is TRBV4-1, with 7 bases lining up with TRBD1. V lost 5 bases, J lost 3 bases, and 12 bases stayed unmatched. The germline V gene has CDR1 MGHRA and CDR2 YSYEKL. The CDR3 length is 16 residues. Here the CDR3 DNA reads TGCGCCAGCAGCACCCCCGGGACAGCGAGGGACACTGAAGCTTTCTTT. It yields the protein CASSTPGTARDTEAFF.

The chain links TRBV9 to TRBJ2-7, with 10 bases that match TRBD1. Trimming cost V 0 bases and J 5 bases; bases outside gene matches: 5. Germline V lookup: CDR1 SGDLS, CDR2 YYNGEE. This CDR3 contains 15 residues. This chain's CDR3 is CASSVADRGFHEQYF. The CDR3 DNA reads TGTGCCAGCAGCGTAGCGGACAGGGGGTTTCACGAGCAGTACTTC.

The rearrangement links TRBV9 to TRBJ1-1; D gene ambiguous. V was clipped by 0 bases and J by 6 bases, with 12 bases between them. This CDR3 spans 14 amino acids. Germline CDR1 SGDLS, CDR2 YYNGEE. The CDR3 protein is CASSVASGYAEAFF. CDR3 bases: TGTGCCAGCAGCGTAGCGTCGGGGTACGCTGAAGCTTTCTTT.

This chain connects TRBV5-1 to TRBJ1-5; possible D gene TRBD1, 5 bases. This CDR3 comprises 14 residues. Germline CDR1 is SGHRS and CDR2 is YFSETQ. V was cut by 5 bases and J by 4 bases, with 13 bases left in between. CDR3: CASRLDTGNQPQHF. CDR3 bases: TGCGCCAGCAGGCTGGACACCGGTAATCAGCCCCAGCATTTT.

The rearrangement joins TRBV28 to TRBJ2-5, with 7 bases fitting TRBD2. The CDR3 runs to 16 residues. Germline V CDR1 and CDR2: MDHEN, SYDVKM. V dropped 2 bases and J dropped 3; count of bases not matched to a gene: 9. In nucleotides, the CDR3 is TGTGCCAGCAGTTTAGGTTGGGCGGGGGTGGAAGAGACCCAGTACTTC. It specifies CASSLGWAGVEETQYF.

This clone was counted once. This chain connects TRBV4-3 to TRBJ2-1; no definite D call. Trimming shortened V by 0 bases and J by 2 bases, and 11 bases separated the two germline ends. The germline V gene encodes CDR1 LGHNA and CDR2 YSLEER. This CDR3 contains 16 residues. The CDR3 bases are TGCGCCAGCAGCCAAGAACGAGCAAACCCCTACAATGAGCAGTTCTTC. Translated, it gives CASSQERANPYNEQFF.

This clone was seen only once. The rearrangement uses TRBV6-5 and TRBJ2-1, with TRBD2 matching over 10 bases. V gave up 4 bases and J gave up 2 bases; unmatched junction bases: 2. The length of the CDR3 is 15 residues. Germline lookup yields CDR1 MNHEY and CDR2 SVGAGI. The CDR3 region has the DNA TGTGCCAGCAGTTCACTAGCGGGGACCTACAATGAGCAGTTCTTC. The encoded protein is CASSSLAGTYNEQFF.

The chain recombines TRBV11-2 with TRBJ2-1; D is perhaps TRBD2 (5 bases). The V end lost 5 bases, the J end lost 9 bases, and 23 bases lay between the germline ends. The V gene's germline CDR1 is SGHAT and CDR2 FQNNGV. The CDR3 covers 16 residues. CDR3 DNA: TGTGCCAGCAGCACCCGGGATAGCACCTCCCGTTTTGAGCAGTTCTTC. This codes for CASSTRDSTSRFEQFF.

This clone showed up just once. This chain joins TRBV13 and TRBJ1-2; 8 bases line up with TRBD1. This CDR3 spans 15 amino acids. Germline trimming cut 1 base from V and 7 bases from J; bases unmatched to any gene: 8. Germline V CDR1 and CDR2: PRHDT, FYEKMQ (reference sequence). CDR3 amino acids: CASSLVAGGEGGYTF. CDR3 DNA: TGTGCCAGCAGCTTAGTCGCAGGGGGCGAAGGTGGCTACACCTTC.

The chain joins TRBV4-1 to TRBJ1-1, with D perhaps matching TRBD1 (5 bases). CDR1 MGHRA and CDR2 YSYEKL come from the germline V gene. Trimming shortened V by 1 base and J by 0 bases, and 15 bases separated the two germline ends. The CDR3 totals 17 residues. The DNA for the CDR3 is TGCGCCAGCAGCCAAGTTGCCGGGGGACGGCTGAACACTGAAGCTTTCTTT. This codes for CASSQVAGGRLNTEAFF.

This chain connects TRBV7-3 to TRBJ2-7, with 8 bases identical to TRBD2. With 0 bases clipped from V and 6 bases from J, the junction kept 10 bases outside the gene matches. Per germline, CDR1 SGHTA and CDR2 FQGTGA. CDR3 length: 16 residues. CDR3 DNA: TGTGCCAGCAGCTTAACGCACAGCGGGGGAAAGAGCGAGCAGTACTTC. Residues: CASSLTHSGGKSEQYF. Together with reference TRBV7-3 and TRBJ2-7, the CDR3 gives the full variable domain: GAGVSQTPSNKVTEKGKYVELRCDPISGHTALYWYRQSLGQGPEFLIYFQGTGAADDSGLPNDRFFAVRPEGSVSTLKIQRTERGDSAVYLCASSLTHSGGKSEQYFGPGTRLTVT.

V and J are TRBV5-1 and TRBJ2-5; 7 nucleotides match TRBD2. Trimming removed 4 bases from V and 0 bases from J; junction bases left unmatched: 12. This CDR3 contains 17 residues. The V gene's germline CDR1 is SGHRS and CDR2 YFSETQ. CDR3 nucleotides: TGCGCCAGCAGCGAAGGGGACTACCAACTTTACCAAGAGACCCAGTACTTC. Amino acids: CASSEGDYQLYQETQYF. Combining the CDR3 with reference TRBV5-1 and TRBJ2-5 gives the whole variable domain KAGVTQTPRYLIKTRGQQVTLSCSPISGHRSVSWYQQTPGQGLQFLFEYFSETQRNKGNFPGRFSGRQFSNSRSEMNVSTLELGDSALYLCASSEGDYQLYQETQYFGPGTRLLVL.

This rearrangement joins TRBV19 to TRBJ2-3; D might be TRBD2 (6 bases). Germline CDR1 and CDR2: LNHDA and SQIVND (reference sequence). V was trimmed by 3 bases and J by 5 bases, leaving 12 bases between them. The CDR3 extends over 14 amino acids. The CDR3 DNA reads TGTGCCAGTAGTATTGGAGGGGCCAGAGATACGCAGTATTTT. Its translation: CASSIGGARDTQYF.

The rearrangement links TRBV7-8 to TRBJ2-7; 11 bases fit TRBD2. The V segment lost 4 bases and the J segment 1 base; nucleotides outside the gene matches: 12. The germline V gene encodes CDR1 SGHVS and CDR2 FQNEAQ. This CDR3 has 18 amino acids. Written as DNA, the CDR3 is TGTGCCAGCAGCTCAGTGGGACTAGCGGCTTACGGGTCCTACGAGCAGTACTTC. This sequence encodes CASSSVGLAAYGSYEQYF. The full variable domain, completed using reference TRBV7-8 and TRBJ2-7, is GAGVSQSPRYKVAKRGQDVALRCDPISGHVSLFWYQQALGQGPEFLTYFQNEAQLDKSGLPSDRFFAERPEGSVSTLKIQRTQQEDSAVYLCASSSVGLAAYGSYEQYFGPGTRLTVT.

This chain connects TRBV4-1 to TRBJ1-5, with D unresolved. Germline CDR1 MGHRA, CDR2 YSYEKL. Trimming took off 0 bases at V and 4 bases at J, with 10 bases between the two ends. This CDR3 spans 15 amino acids. CDR3 amino acids: CASSQEAGLNQPQHF. CDR3 DNA sequence: TGCGCCAGCAGCCAAGAGGCAGGCCTGAATCAGCCCCAGCATTTT.

The chain has TRBV7-3 and TRBJ2-7, with D unclear. CDR1 is SGHTA, CDR2 FQGTGA, per germline. V was shortened by 2 bases and J by 0 bases, with 11 bases between the two germline ends. The CDR3 covers 15 residues. CDR3 sequence (DNA): TGTGCCAGCAGCTTAGGCCTGGGCAGCTCCTACGAGCAGTACTTC. Translated, it gives CASSLGLGSSYEQYF.

V and J are TRBV9 and TRBJ1-2; D uncertain. Trimming removed 0 bases from V and 2 bases from J, with 8 bases in between. Germline V gene lookup returns CDR1 SGDLS and CDR2 YYNGEE. The CDR3 totals 14 residues. The CDR3 is CASSVGRFNYGYTF. The CDR3 bases are TGTGCCAGCAGCGTAGGCAGGTTCAACTATGGCTACACCTTC.

This chain uses TRBV27 with TRBJ1-5; possibly TRBD1 for D (5 bases). V was clipped by 6 bases and J by 6 bases, with 12 bases between them. The CDR3 sequence is 13 residues long. In germline, CDR1 is MNHEY, CDR2 SMNVEV (reference sequence). The DNA of the CDR3 is TGTGCCAGCAGCGGGGGTGTAGGTCAGCCCCAGCATTTT. It encodes CASSGGVGQPQHF.

This chain joins TRBV10-3 and TRBJ2-7; tentative D call: TRBD1 (5 bases). V lost 7 bases to trimming and J lost 0 bases, with 13 bases between them. Germline assignment: CDR1 ENHRY and CDR2 SYGVKD. This CDR3 has 14 residues. This CDR3 is CAITDTVHSYEQYF. CDR3 nucleotide sequence: TGTGCCATCACGGACACGGTCCACTCCTACGAGCAGTACTTC.

The V call is TRBV15, the J call TRBJ1-1; D gene uncertain. From germline, CDR1 is LNHNV and CDR2 YYDKDF (reference sequence). This CDR3 contains 14 residues. Trimming took off 4 bases at V and 1 base at J, with 10 bases between the two ends. The CDR3 loop reads CATSTISQNTEAFF. In nucleotides, the CDR3 is TGTGCCACCAGCACTATATCGCAGAACACTGAAGCTTTCTTT.

The V and J genes are TRBV5-3 and TRBJ1-4, with D unclear. TRBV5-3 counts as an open reading frame of uncertain function. CDR3 size: 15 residues. With 1 base removed from V and 5 bases from J, the gap between germline ends came to 12 bases. CDR3 sequence: CARSLRRAGNEKLFF. The CDR3, as DNA: TGTGCCAGAAGCTTGAGGCGGGCAGGAAATGAAAAACTGTTTTTT.

This chain uses TRBV13 with TRBJ2-1; maybe TRBD1 (5 bases). CDR3 length equals 17 residues. Deletions cut 0 bases from V and 0 bases from J, with 12 bases between. CDR1 is PRHDT, CDR2 FYEKMQ, per germline (reference sequence). CDR3 residues: CASSLGQGTSSYNEQFF. CDR3 sequence (DNA): TGTGCCAGCAGCTTAGGCCAGGGAACGAGCTCCTACAATGAGCAGTTCTTC.

The chain links TRBV4-1 to TRBJ1-6; weak D call: TRBD1 (5 bases). Trimming took 0 bases from V and 6 from J, leaving 6 bases between them. The CDR3 is 14 amino acids. CDR1 and CDR2 from the germline V gene are MGHRA and YSYEKL. The CDR3 loop is CASSQEQVNSPLHF. The CDR3 nucleotides read TGCGCCAGCAGCCAAGAACAGGTTAATTCACCCCTCCACTTT.